Given below is one T cell receptor beta chain in context. This clone came up once. Its recognized antigen is unknown. One base away there is no much larger clone; base qualities are not given. CDR1 and CDR2 are drawn from the germline V gene (reference sequence): SEHNR, FQNEAQ. Trimming takes 5 bases off V and 0 bases off J; junction bases not matched to a gene: 7. From the cysteine through the phenylalanine, the CDR3 covers 16 amino acids. The CDR3 DNA has 48 bases and is translated from base 1. Read against the paper, the sample's time point label means: blood 4 weeks post-SBRT, at nephrectomy. What this sample's treatment or condition label stands for: 15 Gy SBRT to primary tumor, nephrectomy 4 weeks later. The samples were drawn from a clinical trial, where primary renal cell carcinomas were treated with 15 Gy of stereotactic body radiation therapy and then removed by nephrectomy 4 weeks afterward. To follow tumor-enriched clonotypes, serial peripheral blood was collected from radiation-treated patients at baseline and at 2 weeks and 4 weeks after SBRT. Renal cell carcinoma with clear cell pathology was present in all patients. Genomic DNA for TCR sequencing was prepared using the QIAamp DNA Blood Mini Kit (Qiagen). The analyses included only samples that passed all quality control checks.

The data were obtained in a study of radiation and T cells in renal cell carcinoma (TCRdb year 2020). In terms of the full investigation: A total of 50 or so samples underwent TCR beta sequencing, made up of some 26 tumors and roughly 27 peripheral blood samples. The last blood draw occurred 4 weeks after radiation, at the same time as nephrectomy. Across all 55 or so samples, under 5,000,000 unique CDR3 nucleotide sequences, encoding 2 million to 3 million unique CDR3 amino acid sequences, were identified. Beyond this particular receptor, the publication reports: Because the trial had a single-armed design, the trial could not examine how radiation dose or scheduling affected the TCR repertoire. Blood repertoire dynamics were not followed beyond 4 weeks after treatment. Because pretreatment tumor biopsies were not available, the study could not determine whether clonotypes were already present within the tumor at baseline. Top tumor clonotypes rose in blood from baseline to 2 weeks post-radiation, then contracted by 4 weeks, suggesting transient expansion of tumor-resident clones.

TCR beta libraries were generated from genomic DNA with the immunoSEQ kit, following the manufacturer's recommendations. To prepare libraries, a first multiplex PCR with proprietary primers was run, followed by a second PCR that added unique barcodes, and a bead cleanup was done after each round. A kit-provided positive control reaction and a negative control reaction were included in every sample batch. The final libraries were assessed on an Agilent 4200 TapeStation D1000 ScreenTape, pooled by volume, and quantified by qPCR. Sequencing was performed on an Illumina NextSeq500 using a MidOutput 150-cycle cartridge, with 156 Read1 cycles, 15 Index1 cycles, and the kit custom primers. The pooled library was loaded at about 1 pM, and approximately 20% PhiX control was spiked in. The study's own analysis went as follows. Vendor-processed data were analyzed in R, and a clonotype was defined as all T cells sharing the same CDR3 nucleotide sequence. In the clone abundance analyses, frequencies were normalized to the 10,000 most abundant clones in each sample. Before analysis, public T cell clones were removed, and these numbered fewer than six per sample on average. An abundance difference of at least 32-fold between compartments was the criterion for calling clonotypes tumor-enriched or baseline blood-enriched. Clonotypes expanded or contracted between blood time points were identified with a beta-binomial differential abundance model. Tumor-blood repertoire similarity was measured with the Baroni-Urbani and Buser coefficient, and groups were compared using two-tailed Wilcoxon tests in R. TCRdb took over this immuneACCESS table, retaining in-frame rearrangements with V and J assigned. Such tables are incomplete; in checked studies, under half of the missing clones stem from an unresolved V gene, and the remainder is unexplained. That table supplies the V and J calls and clone size; D and trimming were determined from the DNA. The sample includes over 60,000 clones, with 70% to 90% observed a single time. The ten biggest clones cover more than 2% of the sample.

Sequencing used blood, obtained from a patient whose treatment included radiotherapy and nephrectomy. This clonotype was obtained from a woman aged 60-75 years with renal cell carcinoma. The chain uses TRBV7-9 and TRBJ1-3, with 7 central nucleotides matching TRBD1. The CDR3 is CASSPGQSSSGNTIYF. The DNA sequence is given as TGTGCCAGCAGCCCGGGACAGTCAAGCTCTGGAAACACCATATATTTT.